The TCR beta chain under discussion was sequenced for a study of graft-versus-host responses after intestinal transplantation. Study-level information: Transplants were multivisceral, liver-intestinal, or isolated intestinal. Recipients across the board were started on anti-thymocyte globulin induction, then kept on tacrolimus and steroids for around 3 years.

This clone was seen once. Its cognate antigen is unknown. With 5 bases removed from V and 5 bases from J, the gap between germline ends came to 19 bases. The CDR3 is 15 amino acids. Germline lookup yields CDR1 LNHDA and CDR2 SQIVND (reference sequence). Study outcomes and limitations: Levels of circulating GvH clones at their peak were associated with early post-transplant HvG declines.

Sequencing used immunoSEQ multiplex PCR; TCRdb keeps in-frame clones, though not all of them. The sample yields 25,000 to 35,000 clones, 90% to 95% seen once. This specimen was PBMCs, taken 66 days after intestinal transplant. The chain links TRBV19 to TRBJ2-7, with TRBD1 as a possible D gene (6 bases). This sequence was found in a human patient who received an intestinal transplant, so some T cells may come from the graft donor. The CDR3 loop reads CASSPQGAGIHEQYF. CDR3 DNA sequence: TGTGCCAGTAGTCCACAGGGTGCGGGTATCCACGAGCAGTACTTC.